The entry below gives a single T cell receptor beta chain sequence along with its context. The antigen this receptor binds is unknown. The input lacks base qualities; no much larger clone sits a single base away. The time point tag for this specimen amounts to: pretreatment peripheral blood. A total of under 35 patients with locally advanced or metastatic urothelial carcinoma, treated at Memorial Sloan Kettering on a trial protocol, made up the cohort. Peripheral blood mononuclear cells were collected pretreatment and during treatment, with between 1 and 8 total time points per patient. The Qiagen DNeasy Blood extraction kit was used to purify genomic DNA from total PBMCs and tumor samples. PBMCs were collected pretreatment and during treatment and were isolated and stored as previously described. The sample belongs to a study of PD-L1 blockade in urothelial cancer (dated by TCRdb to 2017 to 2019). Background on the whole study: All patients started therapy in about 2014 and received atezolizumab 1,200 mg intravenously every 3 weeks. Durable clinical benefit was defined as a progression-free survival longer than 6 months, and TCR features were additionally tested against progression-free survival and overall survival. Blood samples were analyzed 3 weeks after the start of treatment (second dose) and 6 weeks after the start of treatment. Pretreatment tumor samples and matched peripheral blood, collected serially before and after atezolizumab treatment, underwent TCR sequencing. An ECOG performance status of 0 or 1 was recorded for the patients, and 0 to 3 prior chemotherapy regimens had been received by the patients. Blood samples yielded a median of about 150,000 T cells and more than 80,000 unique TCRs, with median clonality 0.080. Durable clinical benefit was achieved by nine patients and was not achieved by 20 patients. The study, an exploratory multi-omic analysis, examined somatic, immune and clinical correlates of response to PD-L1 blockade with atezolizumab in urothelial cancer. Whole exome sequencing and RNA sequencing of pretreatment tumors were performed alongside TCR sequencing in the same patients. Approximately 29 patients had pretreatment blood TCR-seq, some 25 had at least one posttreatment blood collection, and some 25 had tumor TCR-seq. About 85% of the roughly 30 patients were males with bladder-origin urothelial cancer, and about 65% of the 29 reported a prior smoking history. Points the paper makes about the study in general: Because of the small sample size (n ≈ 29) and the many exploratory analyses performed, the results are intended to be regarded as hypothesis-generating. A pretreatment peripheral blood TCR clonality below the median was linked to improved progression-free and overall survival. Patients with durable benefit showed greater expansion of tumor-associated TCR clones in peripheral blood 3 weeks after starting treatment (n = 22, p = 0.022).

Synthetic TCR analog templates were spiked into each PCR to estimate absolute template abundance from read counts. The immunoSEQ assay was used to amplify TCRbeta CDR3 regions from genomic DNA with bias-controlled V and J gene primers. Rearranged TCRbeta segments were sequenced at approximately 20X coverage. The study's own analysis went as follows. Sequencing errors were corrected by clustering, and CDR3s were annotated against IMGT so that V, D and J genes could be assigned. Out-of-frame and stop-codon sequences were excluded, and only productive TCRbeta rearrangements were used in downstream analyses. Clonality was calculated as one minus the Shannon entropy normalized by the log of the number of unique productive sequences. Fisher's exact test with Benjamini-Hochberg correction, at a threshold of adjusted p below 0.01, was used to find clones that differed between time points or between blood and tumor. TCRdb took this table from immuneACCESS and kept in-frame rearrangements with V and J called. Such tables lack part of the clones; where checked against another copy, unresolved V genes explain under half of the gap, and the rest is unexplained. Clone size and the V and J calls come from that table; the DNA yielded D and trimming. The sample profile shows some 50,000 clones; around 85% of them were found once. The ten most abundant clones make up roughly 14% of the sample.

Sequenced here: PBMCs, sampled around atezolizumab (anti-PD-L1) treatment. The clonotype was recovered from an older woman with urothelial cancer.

Here is the DNA: TGTGCCAGCAGTAACCTAGCTTACGAGCAGTACTTC. Translated, it reads CASSNLAYEQYF. The chain joins TRBV5-4 to TRBJ2-7; matching of 5 bases hints at TRBD2 as the D gene. V loses 5 bases, J loses 4 bases, and the germline ends lie 10 bases apart. The CDR3 sequence holds 12 residues, the cysteine and phenylalanine included. Just the 36-base CDR3 DNA is kept, in frame starting at base 1. Per the germline V gene (reference sequence), SGHNT is the CDR1 and YYREEE is the CDR2.